A single TCR beta chain is shown here with its context. Its antigen is not known. A single record per CDR3 protein comes from TCRdb applying MiXCR to the 5' RACE reads. The sample shows some 140,000 distinct CDR3 sequences, roughly 8% of them seen only once. This specimen comes from a study of CD8 T cells in ankylosing spondylitis. The V end was cut by 4 bases, the J end by 0 bases, with 16 bases between. CDR1 is SGHRS, CDR2 YFSETQ, per germline. The CDR3 length is 16 residues. Study-wide findings and caveats: Disease-associated clones were reportedly significantly overrepresented in matched ankylosing spondylitis synovial fluid.

Material for sequencing was synovial fluid, either unsorted or a sorted T cell fraction (not recorded which). The sequence derives from a male donor with ankylosing spondylitis. The V call is TRBV5-1, the J call TRBJ1-1; D not certain. In DNA, the CDR3 is TGCGCCAGCAGCCCGGTGACTCTCGGTCTGAACACTGAAGCTTTCTTT. Its protein product is CASSPVTLGLNTEAFF.